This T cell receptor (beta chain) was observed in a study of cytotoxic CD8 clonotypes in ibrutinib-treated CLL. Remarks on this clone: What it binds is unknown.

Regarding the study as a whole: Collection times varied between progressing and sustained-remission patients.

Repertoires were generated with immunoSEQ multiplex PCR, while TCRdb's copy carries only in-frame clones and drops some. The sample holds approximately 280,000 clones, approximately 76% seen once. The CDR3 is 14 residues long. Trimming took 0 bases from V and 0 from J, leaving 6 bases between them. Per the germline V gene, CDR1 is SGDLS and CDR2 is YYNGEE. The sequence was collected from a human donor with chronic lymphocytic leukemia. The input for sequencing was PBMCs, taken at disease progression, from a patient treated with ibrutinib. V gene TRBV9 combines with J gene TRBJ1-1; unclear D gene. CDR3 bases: TGTGCCAGCAGCGTAGATCGGGTGAACACTGAAGCTTTCTTT. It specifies CASSVDRVNTEAFF.